This is a list of T cell receptor beta chains from one sample in a study of blood T cell repertoires in COVID-19. Clones were read by immunoSEQ multiplex PCR, and TCRdb kept only the in-frame ones, dropping some. The table records roughly 260,000 clones, about 85% of them present only once. What was sequenced was peripheral blood. The receptors were sampled from a woman aged 45-65 years who had recovered from COVID-19. Both conserved end residues are part of each CDR3. The D gene is left open where the match is weak. Not every row has a clone size; where given, it reads once, few, many or a size class.

V	size	D	J	DNA	CDR3
TRBV5-1	NA	NA	TRBJ1-6	TGCGCCAGCAGCTTGTCAGGGGCCTCCTATAATTCACCCCTCCACTTT	CASSLSGASYNSPLHF
TRBV6-2/TRBV6-3	once	TRBD1	TRBJ2-7	TGTGCCAGCAGTTTCCCGGACAGGGCCTACGAGCAGTACTTC	CASSFPDRAYEQYF
TRBV3-1/TRBV3-2	NA	TRBD1	TRBJ1-3	TGTGCCAGCAGCCCCAGCTGGACAGGGTCTGGAAACACCATATATTTT	CASSPSWTGSGNTIYF
TRBV13	NA	NA	TRBJ1-6	TGTGCCAGCAGCTTGGGAGGGACGGCCAAAAATTCACCCCTCCACTTT	CASSLGGTAKNSPLHF
TRBV11-1	NA	NA	TRBJ1-1	TGTGCCAGCAGCTCGGGGGACGGGATGAACACTGAAGCTTTCTTT	CASSSGDGMNTEAFF
TRBV4-1	NA	NA	TRBJ1-2	TGCGCCAGCAGCCAAGCGAGCACAGGGCAAAACTATGGCTACACCTTC	CASSQASTGQNYGYTF
TRBV4-3	NA	TRBD2	TRBJ2-5	TGCGCCAGCAGCCAAGATGCTAGCGGGAGGGCCCCAGAGACCCAGTACTTC	CASSQDASGRAPETQYF
TRBV6-5	NA	TRBD1	TRBJ2-2	TGTGCCAGCAACAGGGGGATACCTAACACCGGGGAGCTGTTTTTT	CASNRGIPNTGELFF
TRBV5-4	NA	NA	TRBJ2-1	TGTGCCAGCGGAGTAGCCCCCCCCGTAGATGAGCAGTTCTTC	CASGVAPPVDEQFF
TRBV9	NA	TRBD1	TRBJ2-5	TGTGCCAGCAGCGTGACAGGGGTCCAAGAGACCCAGTACTTC	CASSVTGVQETQYF
TRBV5-5	NA	TRBD1	TRBJ1-1	TGTGCCAGCAGCCAGACAGGGGGCGGTGAAGCTTTCTTT	CASSQTGGGEAFF
TRBV15	NA	NA	TRBJ1-2	TGTGCCACCAGCGGATACCGGGACACGTTTGCCGGCTACACCTTC	CATSGYRDTFAGYTF
TRBV7-2	NA	TRBD2	TRBJ2-7	TGTGCCAGCAGCTTAGACTGGACTAGCGGCTACGAGCAGTACTTC	CASSLDWTSGYEQYF
TRBV6-6	few	TRBD1	TRBJ2-4	TGTGCCAGCAGTCGACAGGGTGACATTCAGTACTTC	CASSRQGDIQYF
TRBV7-8	NA	TRBD2	TRBJ2-5	TGTGCCAGCAGCTTGGGGACTAGCGGGGGGATCCAAGAGACCCAGTACTTC	CASSLGTSGGIQETQYF
TRBV6-2/TRBV6-3	NA	TRBD1	TRBJ1-1	TGTGCCAGCAGCCGACAGGGGGTCACTGAAGCTTTCTTT	CASSRQGVTEAFF
TRBV2	NA	NA	TRBJ2-3	TGTGCCAGCAGTGTCTCCGGGGATACGCAGTATTTT	CASSVSGDTQYF
TRBV19	NA	TRBD2	TRBJ2-1	TGTGCCAGTACCGGGACTACCAGAAATGAGCAGTTCTTC	CASTGTTRNEQFF
TRBV3-1/TRBV3-2	NA	NA	TRBJ2-3	TGTGCCAGCAGCCAGGGGTCGCGGGGCACAGATACGCAGTATTTT	CASSQGSRGTDTQYF
TRBV6-2/TRBV6-3	NA	TRBD1	TRBJ1-4	TGTGCCAGCAGTTACAGGGGGCTGAATGAAAAACTGTTTTTT	CASSYRGLNEKLFF
TRBV7-2	once	NA	TRBJ2-7	TGTGCCAGCAGCCTCGAGGGGGTTTCCTACGAGCAGTACTTC	CASSLEGVSYEQYF
TRBV3-1/TRBV3-2	NA	NA	TRBJ1-2	TGTGCCAGCAGCCCCAACAGGGTGGGTGGCTACACCTTC	CASSPNRVGGYTF
TRBV5-4	NA	TRBD2	TRBJ2-5	TGTGCCAGCAGCTTGTTACTAGCGGGAAAAGAGACCCAGTACTTC	CASSLLLAGKETQYF
TRBV27	NA	TRBD1	TRBJ2-6	TGTGCCAGCAGTTTGTCTAGGGGGCTCGGGGCCAACGTCCTGACTTTC	CASSLSRGLGANVLTF
TRBV3-1/TRBV3-2	few	NA	TRBJ2-1	TGTGCCAGCAGCCAAGATTGGAGGGCCAATGAGCAGTTCTTC	CASSQDWRANEQFF
TRBV9	NA	NA	TRBJ1-1	TGTGCCAGCAGCGTAGGGCCCAGGGCAATGACTGAAGCTTTCTTT	CASSVGPRAMTEAFF
TRBV30	NA	NA	TRBJ2-1	TGTGCCTGGAGTGTGAATTTAGCCTACAATGAGCAGTTCTTC	CAWSVNLAYNEQFF
TRBV18	NA	TRBD2	TRBJ2-4	TGTGCCAGCTCACCACCGACAGGCGGGGGGACCAAAAACATTCAGTACTTC	CASSPPTGGGTKNIQYF
TRBV7-2	NA	NA	TRBJ1-6	TGTGCCAGCAGCTTAGATGGCGGTAGAAATTCACCCCTCCACTTT	CASSLDGGRNSPLHF
TRBV9	NA	NA	TRBJ1-1	TGTGCCAGCAGCGTAGATCCGCGGGACACTGAAGCTTTCTTT	CASSVDPRDTEAFF
TRBV6-2/TRBV6-3	NA	TRBD1	TRBJ1-2	TGTGCCAGCAGCGACAGGGGGCCGGATGGCTACACCTTC	CASSDRGPDGYTF
TRBV10-3	NA	TRBD2	TRBJ2-1	TGTGCCATCAGTGAGTCACGCGGGGGGGCCCCGTTCTTC	CAISESRGGAPFF
TRBV4-3	once	TRBD1	TRBJ1-1	TGCGCCAGCAGCTCAGGGGGTATGAACACTGAAGCTTTCTTT	CASSSGGMNTEAFF
TRBV7-9	NA	NA	TRBJ1-4	TGTGGGGTCCAGGGACTCGAATACCGTCCTCTAATCTATGAAAAACTGTTTTTT	CGVQGLEYRPLIYEKLFF
TRBV19	few	TRBD2	TRBJ2-5	TGTGCCAGTACAACCAGGACTAGCCGTCTCCAAGAGACCCAGTACTTC	CASTTRTSRLQETQYF
TRBV18	NA	TRBD1	TRBJ1-2	TGTGCCAGCTCACCTCTGGGACAGGGGGTCATAGACTATGGCTACACCTTC	CASSPLGQGVIDYGYTF
TRBV5-5	NA	NA	TRBJ1-5	TGTGCCAGCAGCCCCGGCGGTGTTCAGAGCCGAAATCAGCCCCAGCATTTT	CASSPGGVQSRNQPQHF
TRBV6-6	NA	TRBD2	TRBJ2-1	TGTGCCAGCATTCGGACTAGCGGCCCCTACAATGAGCAGTTCTTC	CASIRTSGPYNEQFF
TRBV5-6	once	NA	TRBJ2-5	TGTGCCAGCAGCTTCCTGGACCCAGGGGTGGAGACCCAGTACTTC	CASSFLDPGVETQYF
TRBV6-1	NA	TRBD2	TRBJ2-7	TGTGCCAGCAGTGAAGCTGGTGTGGGACTAGCGGGGAAGTACTTC	CASSEAGVGLAGKYF
TRBV7-8	NA	NA	TRBJ2-7	TGTGCCAGCAGCTTCTACAGGCTAAACGAGCAGTACTTC	CASSFYRLNEQYF
TRBV2	once	NA	TRBJ2-2	TGTGCCAGCAGTGTCGCTATGATCTACACCGGGGAGCTGTTTTTT	CASSVAMIYTGELFF
TRBV29-1	NA	TRBD1	TRBJ2-3	TGCAGCGGCGGACAGGGAAAAGATACGCAGTATTTT	CSGGQGKDTQYF
TRBV2	NA	NA	TRBJ2-3	TGTGCCAGCAGTCCCGAGGCGGCAGATACGCAGTATTTT	CASSPEAADTQYF
TRBV7-9	NA	TRBD1	TRBJ2-6	TGTGCCAGCGGGACAGGGGTTTCTGGGGCCAACGTCCTGACTTTC	CASGTGVSGANVLTF
TRBV15	NA	NA	TRBJ2-1	TGTGCCACCAGCAGAGATGGGGCAGCCTACAATGAGCAGTTCTTC	CATSRDGAAYNEQFF